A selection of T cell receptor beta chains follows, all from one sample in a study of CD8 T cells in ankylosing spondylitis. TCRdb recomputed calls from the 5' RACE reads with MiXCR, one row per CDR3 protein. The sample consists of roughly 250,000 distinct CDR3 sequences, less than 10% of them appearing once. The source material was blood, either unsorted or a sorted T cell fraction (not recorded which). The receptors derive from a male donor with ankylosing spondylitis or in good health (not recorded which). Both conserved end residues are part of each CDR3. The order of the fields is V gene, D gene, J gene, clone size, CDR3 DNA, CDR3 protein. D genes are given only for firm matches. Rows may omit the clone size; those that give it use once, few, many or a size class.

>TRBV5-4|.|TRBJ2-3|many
TGTGCCAGCAGCTTGGGCCTCTACTCGACAGATACGCAGTATTTT
CASSLGLYSTDTQYF
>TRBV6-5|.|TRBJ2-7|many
TGTGCCAGCAGTTACGGGCAGGGATTCTACGAGCAGTACTTC
CASSYGQGFYEQYF
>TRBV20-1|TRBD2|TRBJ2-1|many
TGCAGTGCTAGCCCAGAGATGGTACTAGCGGGAGGGTTACAGTTCTTC
CSASPEMVLAGGLQFF
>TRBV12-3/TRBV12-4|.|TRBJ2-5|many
TGTGCCAGCAGTTACAGGGAGAGGGAGACCCAGTACTTC
CASSYRERETQYF
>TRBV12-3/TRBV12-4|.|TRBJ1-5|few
TGTGCCAGCACCCTCGGGTCCAGGGGACGGGGTCAGCCCCAGCATTTT
CASTLGSRGRGQPQHF
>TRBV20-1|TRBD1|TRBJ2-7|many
TGCAGTGCTGGGGACAGCTACTCCTACGAGCAGTACTTC
CSAGDSYSYEQYF
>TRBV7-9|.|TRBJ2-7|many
TGTGCCAGCAGCTTACAACTGGACTCCTACGAGCAGTACTTC
CASSLQLDSYEQYF
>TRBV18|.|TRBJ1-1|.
TGTGCCAGCTCACCACAGACCGGGACTAAGGGGAACACTGAAGCTTTCTTT
CASSPQTGTKGNTEAFF
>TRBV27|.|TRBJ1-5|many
TGTGCCAGCAGCTTCGGGCAGGCCGCGAATCAGCCCCAGCATTTT
CASSFGQAANQPQHF
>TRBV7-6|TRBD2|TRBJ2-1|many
TGTGCCAGCAGCTTAGGACTAGCGGACCCCTACAATGAGCAGTTCTTC
CASSLGLADPYNEQFF
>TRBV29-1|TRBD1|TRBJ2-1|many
TGCAGCGTTGGGACAGGTCTGAGGGGTGAGCAGTTCTTC
CSVGTGLRGEQFF
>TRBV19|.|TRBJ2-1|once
TGTGCCAGTAGGTCGGGGGTATACTCCTACAATGAGCAGTTCTTC
CASRSGVYSYNEQFF
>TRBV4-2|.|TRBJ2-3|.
TGTGCCAGCAGCCAAGAAGGAGATACGCAGTATTTT
CASSQEGDTQYF
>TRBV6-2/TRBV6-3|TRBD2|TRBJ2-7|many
TGTGCCAGCAGTTACCGGACTAGTGGACTCCACGAGCAGTACTTC
CASSYRTSGLHEQYF
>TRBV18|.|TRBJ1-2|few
TGTGCCAGCTCAGGGGACGGCCTTAACTATGGCTACACCTTC
CASSGDGLNYGYTF
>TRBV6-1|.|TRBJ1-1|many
TGTGCCAGCTCCTCCGGACCTAGGACTGAAGCTTTCTTT
CASSSGPRTEAFF
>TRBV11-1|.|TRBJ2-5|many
TGTGCCAGCAGCTTGACTAGTGCGGAGACCCAGTACTTC
CASSLTSAETQYF